Below, 23 T cell receptor beta chains from the same sample are listed, as sequenced in a study of T cell responses to AZD1222 COVID-19 vaccine. TCRdb keeps only in-frame clones here, not all; method: immunoSEQ multiplex PCR. The data contain more than 140,000 clones, 88% of them seen just once; the ten biggest clones take up roughly 2%. This specimen consisted of peripheral blood, obtained on day 0 of AZD1222 vaccination. Receptors originate from an adult in good health.

The V and J genes are TRBV24-1 and TRBJ2-1; 8 nucleotides line up with TRBD2. The CDR3 has 15 residues. The ends lost 3 bases at V and 5 bases at J; junction bases unmatched: 5. Germline assignment: CDR1 KGHDR and CDR2 SFDVKD. The CDR3 loop is CATSDLRTSNNEQFF. The CDR3 region has the DNA TGTGCCACCAGTGATCTAAGGACTAGCAACAATGAGCAGTTCTTC.

J is TRBJ1-1 and V is TRBV4-2; 7 nucleotides align to TRBD1. The CDR3 length is 17 residues. The V gene end was trimmed by 4 bases and the J gene end by 6 bases; junction bases not matched to a gene: 17. CDR1 is LGHNA, CDR2 YNFKEQ, per germline. This CDR3 reads CASSRAGTAESVAEAFF. The CDR3 nucleotides read TGTGCCAGCAGCCGAGCCGGGACAGCAGAAAGTGTGGCTGAAGCTTTCTTT.

The gene calls are TRBV12-3 or TRBV12-4 and TRBJ1-1; a possible D gene is TRBD1 (6 bases). V lost 4 bases to trimming and J lost 7 bases, with 13 bases between them. The CDR3 spans 13 residues. DNA of the CDR3: TGTGCCAGCAGTTCGGGACAAAATTTTGAAGCTTTCTTT. As protein: CASSSGQNFEAFF.

The chain carries TRBV28 and TRBJ1-2; D is undetermined. In germline, CDR1 is MDHEN, CDR2 SYDVKM. The CDR3 contains 15 residues. With 1 base removed from V and 2 bases from J, the gap between germline ends came to 11 bases. CDR3 sequence (DNA): TGTGCCAGCAGTTTATTGAGGCAGCAGAACTATGGCTACACCTTC. It is translated as CASSLLRQQNYGYTF.

CDR3: CASSRQGAYEQYF. CDR3 sequence (DNA): TGTGCCAGCAGCCGACAGGGGGCCTACGAGCAGTACTTC. This chain connects TRBV12-3 or TRBV12-4 to TRBJ2-7, with TRBD1 matching 9 bases. The CDR3 loop spans 13 amino acids. V was pared by 6 bases and J by 2 bases, with 2 bases of the junction left unmatched.

This sequence joins TRBV7-9 and TRBJ1-1; D is unresolved. This CDR3 is 13 amino acids long. The V end lost 5 bases, the J end lost 1 base, and 8 bases lay between the germline ends. Germline lookup yields CDR1 SEHNR and CDR2 FQNEAQ (reference sequence). The CDR3 spells CASSGVSNTEAFF. The CDR3 DNA is TGTGCCAGCAGCGGCGTTTCGAACACTGAAGCTTTCTTT.

The rearrangement links TRBV9 to TRBJ2-2; 9 bases agree with TRBD2. J lost 0 bases, V lost 0 bases, and 3 bases had no gene match. The CDR3 is 17 residues long. Germline CDR1 is SGDLS and CDR2 is YYNGEE. The CDR3 is CASSVGQRGANTGELFF. The DNA for the CDR3 is TGTGCCAGCAGCGTAGGCCAGCGGGGGGCGAACACCGGGGAGCTGTTTTTT.

The V call is TRBV11-3, the J call TRBJ2-7; possible D gene TRBD2, 5 bases. This CDR3 is built from 13 residues. The germline V gene encodes CDR1 SGHNT and CDR2 YENEEA. Trimming took 5 bases from V and 3 from J, leaving 11 bases between them. CDR3: CASSRSGNYEQYF. The CDR3 DNA follows: TGTGCCAGCAGCCGCAGCGGAAACTACGAGCAGTACTTC.

This clone was picked up one time. This rearrangement joins TRBV11-3 to TRBJ2-2; D gene uncertain. V was clipped by 4 bases and J by 9 bases, with 6 bases between them. There are 11 residues in the CDR3. Per the germline V gene, CDR1 is SGHNT and CDR2 is YENEEA. The CDR3 sequence: CASSSHWELFF. The CDR3 DNA is TGTGCCAGCAGCTCACACTGGGAGCTGTTTTTT.

The genes are TRBV7-2 and TRBJ1-3; no reliable D call. Per germline, CDR1 SGHTA and CDR2 FQGNSA. The CDR3 length is 14 residues. The V end was cut by 2 bases, the J end by 4 bases, with 9 bases between. CDR3: CASSLLGSGNTIYF. CDR3 DNA: TGTGCCAGCAGCTTACTGGGCTCCGGAAACACCATATATTTT.

The chain links TRBV6-2 or TRBV6-3 to TRBJ1-5; D gene ambiguous. Germline loops: CDR1 MNHEY, CDR2 SVGEGT. The CDR3 sequence is 15 residues long. The V end lost 2 bases, the J end lost 1 base, and 9 bases lay between the germline ends. CDR3 loop: CASSYRQPSNQPQHF. The CDR3 DNA is TGTGCCAGCAGTTACCGGCAGCCCAGCAATCAGCCCCAGCATTTT.

This clone was observed a single time. The chain carries TRBV15 and TRBJ2-1, with TRBD2 matching over 7 bases. The CDR3 loop spans 14 amino acids. Germline values: CDR1 LNHNV, CDR2 YYDKDF (reference sequence). The V gene end was trimmed by 3 bases and the J gene end by 8 bases; junction bases not matched to a gene: 7. The DNA for the CDR3 is TGTGCCACCAGCAGTACTGAGCGGGACTATGAGCAGTTCTTC. Translating it yields CATSSTERDYEQFF.

J is TRBJ1-6 and V is TRBV27; D remains ambiguous. V was clipped by 6 bases and J by 6 bases, with 15 bases between them. Germline assignment: CDR1 MNHEY and CDR2 SMNVEV (reference sequence). The CDR3 length is 15 residues. In DNA form, the CDR3 reads TGTGCCAGCAGCATCCAAGGGCAACTTAATTCACCCCTCCACTTT. This encodes CASSIQGQLNSPLHF.

The chain employs TRBV5-5 and TRBJ2-2; TRBD2 might be the D (6 bases). Trimming took 0 bases from V and 6 from J, leaving 21 bases between them. The germline V gene encodes CDR1 SGHKS and CDR2 YYEKEE (reference sequence). CDR3 size: 18 residues. The CDR3 loop reads CASSLAAGLRARSGELFF. The CDR3 DNA reads as TGTGCCAGCAGCTTGGCCGCGGGGTTGCGGGCAAGGTCCGGGGAGCTGTTTTTT.

V is TRBV13 and J is TRBJ1-2, with TRBD1 identical over 9 bases. There are 15 residues in the CDR3. V lost 4 bases to trimming and J lost 0 bases; unmatched junction nucleotides: 3. CDR1 is PRHDT, CDR2 FYEKMQ, per germline (reference sequence). The chain's CDR3 is CASSSRQGANYGYTF. In nucleotides, the CDR3 is TGTGCCAGCAGCTCCCGACAGGGGGCTAACTATGGCTACACCTTC.

This clone was seen once. In nucleotides, the CDR3 is TGTGCCAGCAGCCAAGAAGGGGGAGCTTTCTTT. Translated: CASSQEGGAFF. The chain joins TRBV3-1 (or the pseudogene TRBV3-2) to TRBJ1-1; a weak D match, TRBD1 (6 bases). Trimming took 0 bases from V and 10 from J, leaving 6 bases between them. The CDR3 runs 11 residues. Germline CDR1 LGHDT, CDR2 YNNKEL (reference sequence).

The chain has TRBV6-5 and TRBJ1-2; D remains unclear. The CDR3 consists of 12 residues. V was trimmed by 4 bases and J by 4 bases, leaving 7 bases between them. Germline values: CDR1 MNHEY, CDR2 SVGAGI. In DNA form, the CDR3 reads TGTGCCAGCAGTTCGGGGTCCTATGGCTACACCTTC. It encodes CASSSGSYGYTF.

This clone was recorded a few times. This sequence joins TRBV11-3 and TRBJ2-7; D unclear. Germline CDR1 reads SGHNT; CDR2 reads YENEEA. The CDR3 extends over 12 amino acids. V dropped 5 bases and J dropped 6 bases, with 11 bases sitting between them. CDR3 nucleotide sequence: TGTGCCAGCAGCCGCGTCAGAACCGAGCAGTACTTC. Protein product: CASSRVRTEQYF.

This clone has a handful of counts. The chain links TRBV28 to TRBJ2-7; D is uncertain. Germline loops: CDR1 MDHEN, CDR2 SYDVKM. This CDR3 spans 11 amino acids. Trimming left V 5 bases short and J 2 bases short, with 4 bases between. The chain's CDR3 is CASSRAYEQYF. The CDR3 DNA is TGTGCCAGCAGTCGGGCCTACGAGCAGTACTTC.

This clone was seen a single time. The V gene is TRBV5-4, the J gene TRBJ2-3; 8 nucleotides match TRBD1. The CDR3 consists of 14 residues. The germline CDR1 and CDR2 sequences are SGHNT and YYREEE (reference sequence). V was clipped by 1 base and J by 5 bases; unmatched bases: 3. This chain's CDR3 is CASSLSGTGDTQYF. In DNA form, the CDR3 reads TGTGCCAGCAGCTTGTCGGGGACAGGAGATACGCAGTATTTT.

This sequence joins TRBV6-5 and TRBJ1-1, with TRBD1 as a possible D gene (6 bases). This CDR3 has 12 amino acids. The V gene lost 9 bases and the J gene lost 1 base, with 9 bases spanning the gap. Germline V CDR1 and CDR2: MNHEY, SVGAGI. In DNA form, the CDR3 reads TGTGCCAGTGAGGGGGGGAACACTGAAGCTTTCTTT. Translation: CASEGGNTEAFF.

This clone was seen ten or more times. V is TRBV6-2 or TRBV6-3 and J is TRBJ1-5, with D unclear. Germline loops: CDR1 MNHEY, CDR2 SVGEGT. Trimming took 5 bases from V and 0 from J, leaving 11 bases between them. The CDR3 totals 15 residues. CDR3 coding DNA: TGTGCCAGCAGTGGGGTTGGTTATAGCAATCAGCCCCAGCATTTT. Translated: CASSGVGYSNQPQHF.

The chain carries TRBV13 and TRBJ1-3; weak D call: TRBD1 (5 bases). The CDR3 consists of 16 residues. V was trimmed by 6 bases and J by 0 bases, leaving 15 bases between them. Germline CDR1 is PRHDT and CDR2 is FYEKMQ (reference sequence). In DNA, the CDR3 is TGTGCCAGCAGTCTGGGAGGGGCCTTCTCTGGAAACACCATATATTTT. Translation gives CASSLGGAFSGNTIYF.